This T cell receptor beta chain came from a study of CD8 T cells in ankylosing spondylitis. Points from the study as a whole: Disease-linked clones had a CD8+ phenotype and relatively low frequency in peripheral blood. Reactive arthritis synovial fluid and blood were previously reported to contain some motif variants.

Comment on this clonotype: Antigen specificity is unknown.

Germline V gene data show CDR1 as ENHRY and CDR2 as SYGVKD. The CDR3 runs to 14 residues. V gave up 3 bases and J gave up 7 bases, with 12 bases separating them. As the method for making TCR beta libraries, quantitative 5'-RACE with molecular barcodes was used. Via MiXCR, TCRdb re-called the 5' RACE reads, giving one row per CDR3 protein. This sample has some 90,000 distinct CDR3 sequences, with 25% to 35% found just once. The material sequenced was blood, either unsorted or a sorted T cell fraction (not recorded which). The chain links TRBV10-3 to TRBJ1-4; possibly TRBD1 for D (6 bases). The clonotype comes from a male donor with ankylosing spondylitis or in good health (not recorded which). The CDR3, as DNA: TGTGCCATCAGTGAACAGGGATCGGGTGAAAAACTGTTTTTT. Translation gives CAISEQGSGEKLFF.